The 3 T cell receptor beta chains reported below all come from one sample, sequenced in a study of T cell responses to AZD1222 COVID-19 vaccine. Using immunoSEQ multiplex PCR, the repertoire was profiled, and TCRdb retains in-frame clones only, with some absent. The repertoire has some 170,000 clones, 80% to 90% of them found once; the top ten carry roughly 4%. The source material was peripheral blood, sampled 28 days after the second dose of the MenACWY control vaccine. All receptors come from an adult who received the MenACWY meningococcal vaccine as a control.

This chain links TRBV5-1 with TRBJ1-4; 10 positions match TRBD1. Germline V gives CDR1 SGHRS, CDR2 YFSETQ. This CDR3 spans 18 amino acids. J lost 7 bases, V lost 3 bases, and 15 bases had no gene match. The CDR3 nucleotides are TGCGCCAGCAGCTACCTGGGGACAGGGGCGGGCGGTGGTGAAAAACTGTTTTTT. It yields the protein CASSYLGTGAGGGEKLFF.

The table lists this clone with a few counts. For the CDR3, the DNA is TGTGCCAGCAGCGTAGGGACAGGTTTTAACTATGGCTACACCTTC. It yields the protein CASSVGTGFNYGYTF. The chain carries TRBV9 and TRBJ1-2; 7 bases align to TRBD1. Germline CDR1 reads SGDLS; CDR2 reads YYNGEE. V lost 0 bases to trimming and J lost 1 base; unmatched junction nucleotides: 3. The CDR3 extends over 15 amino acids.

The gene calls are TRBV6-2 or TRBV6-3 and TRBJ1-5, with D uncertain. The V and J ends lost 2 bases and 7 bases respectively, with 6 bases between them. Germline lookup yields CDR1 MNHEY and CDR2 SVGEGT. CDR3 length equals 12 residues. The CDR3 bases are TGTGCCAGCAGTTACGGCGCACAGCCCCAGCATTTT. Translation gives CASSYGAQPQHF.